This T cell receptor (beta chain) was found in a study of T cells in women clearing cervical HPV infection. As for the study in general: Donors had HPV16-related CIN3 or worse; 2 had invasive cancer. No precancer developed; the control's incident HPV16 infection cleared within 12 months. Study conclusions and caveats: CIN3+ cases had significantly higher TCR richness than controls; evenness did not differ. Richness differences could reflect unmeasured T-cell content per sample.

Germline CDR1 is SGHKS and CDR2 is YYEKEE (reference sequence). V lost 0 bases, J lost 1 base, and 5 bases lay in between. The CDR3 loop spans 15 amino acids. Sequencing used immunoSEQ multiplex PCR; TCRdb keeps in-frame clones, though not all of them. Its clone listing holds more than 40,000 clones. A word on this clone: Its antigen is currently unknown. Read sequence stops 3 residues before the CDR3 end, and the germline J gene provides the missing end.

This chain uses TRBV5-5 with TRBJ2-6; D is ambiguous. The source material was blood buffy coat. The TCR originated in a woman aged 18 to 75 with a cervical HPV16 infection that either progressed to CIN3+ or cleared (not recorded which). CDR3 DNA, as far as it was read: TGTGCCAGCAGCTTGGCTCTTTCTGGGGCCAACGTC. Translating it yields CASSLALSGANV. The CDR3 in full is CASSLALSGANVLTF.